Following are 10 T cell receptor beta chains from one sample sequenced in a study of Graves' ophthalmopathy and Graves' hyperthyroidism. Investigators amplified TCR beta CDR3 regions from RNA transcripts. HTBI-primed RT-PCR formed the first round, and a multiplex PCR formed the second. TCRdb reprocessed the multiplex PCR reads with MiXCR, giving one entry per CDR3 protein. The sample has over a million distinct CDR3 sequences, about two fifths seen once; the top ten hold approximately 10%. Sequencing was done on a sample of peripheral blood or thyroid tissue (not recorded which). These receptors were taken from an adult man with Graves' hyperthyroidism.

This clonotype was detected only a few times. The chain combines TRBV14 with TRBJ1-3; possibly TRBD1 for D (6 bases). The V gene lost 0 bases and the J gene lost 0 bases, with 21 bases spanning the gap. This CDR3 is built from 20 residues. Germline CDR1 reads SGHDN; CDR2 reads FVKESK. The CDR3 region is CASSQDRGLWGPFSGNTIYF. In nucleotides, the CDR3 is TGTGCCAGCAGCCAAGATCGGGGGCTTTGGGGGCCCTTCTCTGGAAACACCATATATTTT.

This clonotype was counted between two and nine times. V gene TRBV12-3 or TRBV12-4 combines with J gene TRBJ2-2, with a tentative D call TRBD2 (6 bases). The CDR3 loop spans 16 amino acids. The ends were cut back, 6 bases at V and 7 bases at J, with 21 bases in the middle. The CDR3: CASSTNELAAGGELFF. The CDR3 DNA reads as TGTGCCAGCAGCACCAACGAACTAGCAGCGGGCGGGGAGCTGTTTTTT.

This clonotype appeared a few times. The rearrangement uses TRBV5-1 and TRBJ2-5; 12 nucleotides match TRBD2. J lost 5 bases, V lost 0 bases, and 8 bases had no gene match. Germline V gene lookup returns CDR1 SGHRS and CDR2 YFSETQ. The CDR3 length is 17 residues. CDR3 DNA sequence: TGCGCCAGCAGCTTGGTTGCTAGCGGGGGGGCTGGGGAGACCCAGTACTTC. Amino acids: CASSLVASGGAGETQYF.

At least ten counts were recorded for this clonotype. The rearrangement joins TRBV5-1 to TRBJ1-1; 7 bases map to TRBD1. From germline, CDR1 is SGHRS and CDR2 YFSETQ. CDR3 length: 15 residues. V was pared by 3 bases and J by 4 bases, with 9 bases of the junction left unmatched. CDR3 DNA sequence: TGCGCCAGCAGCTCGCTAGGGGGCATCGGCACTGAAGCTTTCTTT. This translates into CASSSLGGIGTEAFF. Full variable domain (missing parts from reference TRBV5-1 and TRBJ1-1): KAGVTQTPRYLIKTRGQQVTLSCSPISGHRSVSWYQQTPGQGLQFLFEYFSETQRNKGNFPGRFSGRQFSNSRSEMNVSTLELGDSALYLCASSSLGGIGTEAFFGQGTRLTVV.

This clonotype was seen at least ten times. The chain joins TRBV12-3 or TRBV12-4 to TRBJ2-7; D perhaps matches TRBD1 (6 bases). This CDR3 is 13 amino acids long. The V end was cut by 1 base, the J end by 3 bases, with 7 bases between. The chain's CDR3 is CASSLEGHYEQYF. CDR3 nucleotides: TGTGCCAGCAGTTTAGAGGGACACTACGAGCAGTACTTC.

As regards this clonotype: Compared with germline, one end of the junction differs, possibly owing to a read error. The CDR3 nucleotides read TGTGCCAGCAGCCGTGAATGGGGACAGCCTCAGCATTTT. This gives the protein CASSREWGQPQHF. This chain uses TRBV5-5 with TRBJ1-5; TRBD1 matches at 7 bases. CDR3 length equals 13 residues. CDR1 is SGHKS and CDR2 is YYEKEE in the germline V gene (reference sequence).

This clonotype turned up a few times. The chain carries TRBV20-1 and TRBJ1-2; the D gene is possibly TRBD1 (5 bases). The germline V gene encodes CDR1 DFQATT and CDR2 SNEGSKA (reference sequence). The CDR3 covers 13 residues. Trimming pared 0 bases from V and 5 bases from J, leaving 10 bases between. The DNA of the CDR3 is TGCAGTGCTAGAGACAGGGATCGGTATGGCTACACCTTC. It is translated as CSARDRDRYGYTF.

This clonotype was recorded at least ten times. The V call is TRBV7-9, the J call TRBJ2-2; 8 bases agree with TRBD2. V trimming: 5 bases; J trimming: 3 bases; junction bases outside the gene matches: 5. Germline CDR1 and CDR2: SEHNR and FQNEAQ (reference sequence). The CDR3 spans 15 residues. CDR3 region: CASSQGLVDTGELFF. CDR3 nucleotides: TGTGCCAGCAGCCAGGGACTAGTCGACACCGGGGAGCTGTTTTTT.

V is TRBV27 and J is TRBJ2-7; a weak D match, TRBD1 (5 bases). Deletions cut 4 bases from V and 1 base from J, with 14 bases between. CDR3 length: 15 residues. Germline V gives CDR1 MNHEY, CDR2 SMNVEV (reference sequence). The CDR3 sequence is CASSSSRAGSYEQYF. The CDR3 DNA follows: TGTGCCAGCAGTTCAAGTCGGGCAGGGTCCTACGAGCAGTACTTC.

This clonotype has only a few counts. V and J are TRBV10-3 and TRBJ2-1, with 7 positions matching TRBD2. Per germline, CDR1 ENHRY and CDR2 SYGVKD. V was pared by 9 bases and J by 3 bases, with 5 bases of the junction left unmatched. This CDR3 has 13 residues. The CDR3 is CAIAGDLYNEQFF. CDR3 DNA: TGTGCCATTGCGGGGGACCTCTACAATGAGCAGTTCTTC.